The clone carrying this TCR beta chain appeared a single time. Its target is unknown. The data belong to a study of shared clonotypes between healthy human individuals. There are 13 residues in the CDR3. The germline gives CDR1 MGHDK, CDR2 SYGVNS. Trimming removed 4 bases at V and 7 bases at J, with 11 bases between. Authors' processing steps: From ImmunoSEQ came sequences covering only the junction and carrying no quality scores, so filtering differed. The repertoire was sequenced with immunoSEQ multiplex PCR; TCRdb's copy has only in-frame clones and lacks some. V and J calls and clone size come straight from that table; D and trimming were deduced from the DNA. The repertoire includes 450,000 to 500,000 clones, over 70% of them detected once, and 9.5% to 15% sits in the top ten. Study outcomes and limitations: Enrolling few donors narrowed the genetic and exposure-history diversity that was represented. Blood was the sole source, and tissue repertoires probably differ.

The chain has TRBV25-1 and TRBJ1-5; perhaps TRBD1 as D (6 bases). This sequence was found in a woman aged 40 to 50 in good health. Some clones in this sample may be carry-over from other donors' samples. Sequencing used PBMCs. This CDR3 reads CASSGGGGQPQHF. The CDR3 region has the DNA TGTGCCAGCAGTGGAGGGGGGGGGCAGCCCCAGCATTTT.